A single T cell receptor (beta chain) is shown here with its context. The antigen remains unidentified. The sample comes from a study of T cells after yellow fever vaccination. 5'RACE template switching added a universal primer site and UMIs to TCR cDNA. Each CDR3 protein is one row after TCRdb ran MiXCR on the 5' RACE reads. The sample contains approximately 610,000 distinct CDR3 sequences, about 15% of which appear only once. Regarding the study as a whole: Researchers report a weaker secondary response that nonetheless peaked faster, day 5 versus 15. Reappearance after the booster was observed for most primary-vaccination clones (roughly 95% CD4, less than 90% CD8).

The V end was cut by 4 bases, the J end by 7 bases, with 6 bases between. The CDR3 sequence is 11 residues long. Germline V gene data show CDR1 as LGHDT and CDR2 as YNNKEL (reference sequence). The sequences come from PBMCs, collected more than 4 days after the first yellow fever vaccination. V is TRBV3-1 and J is TRBJ2-3, with D unclear. This TCR came from a man aged 18 to 29 who received the YFV17D yellow fever vaccine. DNA for the CDR3: TGTGCCAGCAGCCTGAGTTATACGCAGTATTTT. This encodes CASSLSYTQYF.